The clone carrying this T cell receptor beta chain showed up just once. The sample is drawn from a study of OX40 agonist ivuxolimab in advanced cancers. The CDR3 runs 14 residues. V lost 5 bases and J lost 4; bases outside the gene matches: 4. The germline V gene encodes CDR1 SEHNR and CDR2 FQNEAQ (reference sequence). Libraries were prepared by immunoSEQ multiplex PCR; TCRdb keeps only in-frame clonotypes and omits some of them. The table records tens of thousands of clones, roughly 86% of them present only once. The J gene is TRBJ1-4, the V gene TRBV7-9; 7 positions match TRBD1. Sequenced here: CD4+ or CD8+ T cells sorted from blood, sampled in a trial of the OX40 agonist ivuxolimab. The receptor's source is an adult with an advanced solid tumor such as melanoma, head and neck, liver or kidney cancer. The CDR3 spells CASSPGQRNEKLFF. The CDR3 DNA reads TGTGCCAGCAGCCCGGGACAGCGTAATGAAAAACTGTTTTTT.